This T cell receptor (beta chain) was retrieved from a study of regulatory T cells in long-lasting Graves disease. Background on the study: For under 3 months, newly diagnosed Graves' patients had been taking antithyroid drugs.

A few counts support this clonotype. No antigen is known for it. Regarding time point: newly diagnosed GD, antithyroid drugs for less than 3 months. The authors made the TCR library using RNA they extracted from PBMCs. Sequencing libraries for TCR beta were prepared with iRepertoire HTBI primers and Arm-PCR of CDR3 regions. TCRdb fed the multiplex PCR reads into MiXCR, producing one record per CDR3 protein. The data show hundreds of thousands of distinct CDR3 sequences, 16% seen once. Broader study findings: Newly diagnosed Graves' patients exceeded persistent ones in TCR diversity.

The sample was also reused in another study, on T cells in Graves' hyperthyroidism and ophthalmopathy. As that study records: In blood, most of the thyroid clonotypes expanded above 0.001 were also present.

The receptor's source is a man aged 40-49 years with Graves disease. Source: peripheral blood mononuclear cells (PBMCs), taken at new diagnosis, from a patient treated with antithyroid drugs.

This chain's CDR3 is CASSPTGENYGYTF. CDR3 DNA: TGTGCCAGCAGTCCTACAGGGGAGAACTATGGCTACACCTTC. V is TRBV6-1 and J is TRBJ1-2, with 7 bases matching TRBD1. The CDR3 has 14 amino acids. Looked up from germline, CDR1 is MNHNS and CDR2 is SASEGT. V trimming: 5 bases; J trimming: 2 bases; junction bases outside the gene matches: 5.